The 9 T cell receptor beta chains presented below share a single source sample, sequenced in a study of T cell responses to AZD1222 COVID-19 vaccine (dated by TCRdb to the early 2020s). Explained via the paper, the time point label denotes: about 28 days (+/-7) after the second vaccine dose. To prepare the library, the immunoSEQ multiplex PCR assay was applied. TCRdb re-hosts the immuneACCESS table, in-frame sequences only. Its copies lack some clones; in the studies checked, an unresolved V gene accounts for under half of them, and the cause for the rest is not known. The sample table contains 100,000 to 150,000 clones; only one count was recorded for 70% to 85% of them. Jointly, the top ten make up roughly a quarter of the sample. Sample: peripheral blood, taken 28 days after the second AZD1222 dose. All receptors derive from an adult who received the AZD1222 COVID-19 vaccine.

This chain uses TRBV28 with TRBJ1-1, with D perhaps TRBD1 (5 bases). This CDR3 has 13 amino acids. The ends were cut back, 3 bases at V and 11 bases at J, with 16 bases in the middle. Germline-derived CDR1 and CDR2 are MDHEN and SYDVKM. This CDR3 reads CASSFVAGGFAFF. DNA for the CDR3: TGTGCCAGCAGTTTTGTGGCCGGGGGTTTTGCTTTCTTT.

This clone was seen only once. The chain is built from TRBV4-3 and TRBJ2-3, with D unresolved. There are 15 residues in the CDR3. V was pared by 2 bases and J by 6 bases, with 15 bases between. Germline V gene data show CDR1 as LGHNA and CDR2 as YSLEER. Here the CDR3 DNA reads TGCGCCAGCAGCCAATCGTACTTCATAGGGGATACGCAGTATTTT. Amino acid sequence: CASSQSYFIGDTQYF.

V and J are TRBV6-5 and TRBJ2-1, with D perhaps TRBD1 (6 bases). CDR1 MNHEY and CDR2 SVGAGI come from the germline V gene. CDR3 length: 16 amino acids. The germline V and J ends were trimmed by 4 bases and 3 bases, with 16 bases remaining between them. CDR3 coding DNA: TGTGCCAGCAGTTTGGCGAACAGGGTGGGCTACAATGAGCAGTTCTTC. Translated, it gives CASSLANRVGYNEQFF.

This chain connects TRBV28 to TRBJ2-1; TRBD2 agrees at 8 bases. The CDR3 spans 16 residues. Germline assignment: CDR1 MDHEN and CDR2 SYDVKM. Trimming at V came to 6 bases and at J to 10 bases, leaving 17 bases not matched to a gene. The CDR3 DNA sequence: TGTGCCAGCAGCCCGATCGGTCTCAGCGGGGGTGGAGAGCAGTTCTTC. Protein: CASSPIGLSGGGEQFF.

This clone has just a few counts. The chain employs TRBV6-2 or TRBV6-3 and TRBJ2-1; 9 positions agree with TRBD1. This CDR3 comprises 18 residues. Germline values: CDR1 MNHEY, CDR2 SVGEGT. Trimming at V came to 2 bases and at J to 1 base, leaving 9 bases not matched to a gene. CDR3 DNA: TGTGCCAGCAGTTACCCAATTGCAGGGACAGGGTCCTACAATGAGCAGTTCTTC. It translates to CASSYPIAGTGSYNEQFF.

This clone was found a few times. CDR3 nucleotides: TGTGCCAGCTCACCCAACTCTAAGCGGGGGGGAAGCAATGAGCAGTTCTTC. Its protein product is CASSPNSKRGGSNEQFF. The chain is built from TRBV18 and TRBJ2-1, with TRBD2 identical over 10 bases. There are 17 residues in the CDR3. The germline V gene encodes CDR1 KGHSH and CDR2 LQKENI. Trimming took 3 bases from V and 6 from J; bases not matched to a gene: 11.

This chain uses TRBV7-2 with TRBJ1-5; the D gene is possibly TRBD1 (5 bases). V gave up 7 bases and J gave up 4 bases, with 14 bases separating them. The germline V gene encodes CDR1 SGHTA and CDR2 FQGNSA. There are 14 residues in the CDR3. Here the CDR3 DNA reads TGTGCCAGCACCATACTCCGGGGGAATCAGCCCCAGCATTTT. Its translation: CASTILRGNQPQHF. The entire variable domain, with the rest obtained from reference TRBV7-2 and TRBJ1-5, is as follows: GAGVSQSPSNKVTEKGKDVELRCDPISGHTALYWYRQSLGQGLEFLIYFQGNSAPDKSGLPSDRFSAERTGGSVSTLTIQRTQQEDSAVYLCASTILRGNQPQHFGDGTRLSIL.

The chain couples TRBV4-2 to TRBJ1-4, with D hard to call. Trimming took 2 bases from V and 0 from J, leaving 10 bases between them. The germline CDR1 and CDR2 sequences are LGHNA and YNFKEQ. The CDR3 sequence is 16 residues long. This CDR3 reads CASSQINIATNEKLFF. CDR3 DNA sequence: TGTGCCAGCAGCCAAATAAACATAGCAACTAATGAAAAACTGTTTTTT.

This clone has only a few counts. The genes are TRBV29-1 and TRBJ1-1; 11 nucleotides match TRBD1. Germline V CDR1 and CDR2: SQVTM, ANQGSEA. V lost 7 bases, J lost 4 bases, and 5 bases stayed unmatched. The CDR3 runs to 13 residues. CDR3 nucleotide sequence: TGCAGCGGCGGACAGGGGGCAGGCACTGAAGCTTTCTTT. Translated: CSGGQGAGTEAFF.